Below are 21 T cell receptor beta chains sequenced from a single sample in a study of cytomegalovirus exposure and HLA in healthy donors. The PCR had 60 Vbeta and 13 Jbeta primers. Libraries were prepared by immunoSEQ multiplex PCR; TCRdb keeps only in-frame clonotypes and omits some of them. Seen here are roughly 150,000 clones, 65% to 80% observed once, and the top ten hold approximately 7%. Input material: PBMCs. All receptors derive from a woman in her forties in good health and CMV-seropositive.

The count of this clone is one. The chain carries TRBV11-2 and TRBJ1-1; 8 bases are shared with TRBD1. The CDR3 is 14 residues long. Germline V lookup: CDR1 SGHAT, CDR2 FQNNGV. Trimming took 3 bases from V and 9 from J; bases not matched to a gene: 9. Written as DNA, the CDR3 is TGTGCCAGCAGCTTTGACAGGGGAGGACTAAAAGCTTTCTTT. Its protein is CASSFDRGGLKAFF.

The V call is TRBV28, the J call TRBJ2-4; 8 nucleotides agree with TRBD2. Germline V gene lookup returns CDR1 MDHEN and CDR2 SYDVKM. The CDR3 totals 16 residues. The ends lost 2 bases at V and 8 bases at J; junction bases unmatched: 11. The CDR3 region has the DNA TGTGCCAGCAGTTTAGGCCCGGGAGGGGCGAGGGACATTCAGTACTTC. Residues: CASSLGPGGARDIQYF.

The chain is built from TRBV19 and TRBJ1-5, with TRBD1 matching over 8 bases. After removal of 3 bases from V and 1 base from J, the junction contained 8 bases not matched to a gene. The CDR3 loop spans 17 amino acids. Germline-derived CDR1 and CDR2 are LNHDA and SQIVND (reference sequence). The CDR3 DNA reads TGTGCCAGTAGTATCTACGGACAGGGCGGAAGCAATCAGCCCCAGCATTTT. Amino acids: CASSIYGQGGSNQPQHF.

Comments on this clone: A read error may produce the germline difference seen at one junction end. The same CDR3 arises from other DNA sequences in this sample as well. CDR3 protein: CASSPGQGNYGYTF. The CDR3 region has the DNA TGTGCCAGCAGCCCGGGACAGGGGAACTACGGCTACACCTTC. The J gene is TRBJ1-2, the V gene TRBV5-4; 10 nucleotides align to TRBD1. Germline V gene data show CDR1 as SGHNT and CDR2 as YYREEE (reference sequence). The CDR3 runs 14 residues.

The CDR3 loop is CSSRGHNEQFF. The CDR3 bases are TGCAGTTCAAGGGGTCACAATGAGCAGTTCTTC. This chain links TRBV20-1 with TRBJ2-1; a possible D gene is TRBD1 (5 bases). CDR1 is DFQATT and CDR2 is SNEGSKA in the germline V gene (reference sequence). The V and J ends lost 8 bases and 5 bases respectively, with 10 bases between them. The CDR3 is 11 amino acids.

Here the CDR3 reads CASSLGQGAVNEQFF. The CDR3 coding sequence is TGCGCCAGCAGCTTGGGACAGGGGGCGGTCAATGAGCAGTTCTTC. The chain combines TRBV5-1 with TRBJ2-1; TRBD1 matches 10 bases. Trimming removed 0 bases from V and 6 bases from J; junction bases left unmatched: 3. CDR3 length: 15 amino acids. CDR1 is SGHRS, CDR2 YFSETQ, per germline.

The chain has TRBV18 and TRBJ1-2; 7 positions agree with TRBD1. V lost 0 bases, J lost 6 bases, and 4 bases stayed unmatched. The CDR3 runs to 14 residues. Looked up from germline, CDR1 is KGHSH and CDR2 is LQKENI. CDR3 protein: CASSPPYQGDGYTF. The CDR3 nucleotides are TGTGCCAGCTCACCACCGTACCAGGGGGATGGCTACACCTTC.

The gene calls are TRBV5-4 and TRBJ1-1, with TRBD1 identical over 7 bases. The V segment lost 6 bases and the J segment 4 bases; nucleotides outside the gene matches: 6. Looked up from germline, CDR1 is SGHNT and CDR2 is YYREEE (reference sequence). The CDR3 covers 13 residues. For the CDR3, the DNA is TGTGCCAGCAAACCAGGGGGAGGCACTGAAGCTTTCTTT. This gives the protein CASKPGGGTEAFF.

The chain carries TRBV10-2 and TRBJ2-7; tentative D call: TRBD1 (5 bases). CDR3 length: 12 residues. Per the germline V gene, CDR1 is WSHSY and CDR2 is SAAADI. V was shortened by 7 bases and J by 7 bases, with 14 bases between the two germline ends. CDR3 nucleotide sequence: TGCGCCAGCATTAGTTCCAGGGCAGAGCAGTACTTC. Its translation: CASISSRAEQYF.

The gene calls are TRBV7-9 and TRBJ2-5, with D hard to call. The V gene lost 1 base and the J gene lost 5 bases, with 14 bases spanning the gap. The CDR3 is 15 residues long. Per the germline V gene, CDR1 is SEHNR and CDR2 is FQNEAQ (reference sequence). CDR3 sequence reads: CASSLVYGFSETQYF. The CDR3 nucleotides are TGTGCCAGCAGCTTAGTCTACGGGTTCAGTGAGACCCAGTACTTC.

The chain is built from TRBV5-1 and TRBJ1-2, with TRBD1 identical over 9 bases. J lost 7 bases, V lost 4 bases, and 5 bases had no gene match. This CDR3 has 13 residues. Germline V CDR1 and CDR2: SGHRS, YFSETQ. Here the CDR3 DNA reads TGCGCCAGCAGCCCGGACAGGGGATTTGGCTACACCTTC. Its protein is CASSPDRGFGYTF.

Concerning this clone itself: The sample holds other DNA sequences that translate to the same CDR3. The V call is TRBV9, the J call TRBJ2-3; no firm D call. CDR3 length: 13 amino acids. Germline V CDR1 and CDR2: SGDLS, YYNGEE. V was clipped by 4 bases and J by 1 base, with 7 bases between them. The CDR3 DNA is TGTGCCAGCAGCCTGAGTCGCACAGATACGCAGTATTTT. Encoded protein: CASSLSRTDTQYF.

This chain links TRBV9 with TRBJ2-7; 7 positions match TRBD1. J lost 4 bases, V lost 3 bases, and 7 bases had no gene match. This CDR3 has 14 amino acids. Germline lookup yields CDR1 SGDLS and CDR2 YYNGEE. CDR3 in amino acids: CASSAGTARYEQYF. CDR3 DNA: TGTGCCAGCAGCGCCGGGACAGCGCGATACGAGCAGTACTTC.

As regards this clone: The identical CDR3 is also encoded by other nucleotide sequences in the sample. The J gene is TRBJ2-7, the V gene TRBV7-9, with a possible D match to TRBD1 (5 bases). The germline V gene encodes CDR1 SEHNR and CDR2 FQNEAQ (reference sequence). V was cut by 1 base and J by 4 bases, with 17 bases left in between. The CDR3 has 16 residues. CDR3 sequence: CASSLEPQGVSYEQYF. The CDR3 nucleotides read TGTGCCAGCAGCTTAGAACCACAAGGGGTTTCGTACGAGCAGTACTTC. The entire variable domain, with the rest obtained from reference TRBV7-9 and TRBJ2-7, is as follows: DTGVSQNPRHKITKRGQNVTFRCDPISEHNRLYWYRQTLGQGPEFLTYFQNEAQLEKSRLLSDRFSAERPKGSFSTLEIQRTEQGDSAMYLCASSLEPQGVSYEQYFGPGTRLTVT.

This clone was observed a handful of times. J is TRBJ1-4 and V is TRBV9; 7 nucleotides align to TRBD1. Per germline, CDR1 SGDLS and CDR2 YYNGEE. V trimming: 2 bases; J trimming: 5 bases; junction bases outside the gene matches: 6. The CDR3 has 15 amino acids. The CDR3 sequence: CASSVSPGGNEKLFF. CDR3 coding DNA: TGTGCCAGCAGCGTCTCGCCAGGGGGAAATGAAAAACTGTTTTTT.

The gene calls are TRBV7-9 and TRBJ1-2, with 7 bases that match TRBD1. The length of the CDR3 is 14 residues. V lost 5 bases and J lost 4; bases outside the gene matches: 7. CDR1 is SEHNR and CDR2 is FQNEAQ in the germline V gene (reference sequence). CDR3 coding DNA: TGTGCCAGCAGCCCGAACGACAGGGCCTATGGCTACACCTTC. This translates into CASSPNDRAYGYTF.

The chain employs TRBV15 and TRBJ2-1; a possible D gene is TRBD2 (6 bases). The CDR3 has 14 amino acids. Germline CDR1 LNHNV, CDR2 YYDKDF (reference sequence). V gave up 3 bases and J gave up 7 bases, with 13 bases separating them. The CDR3 loop reads CATSRPLSGNEQFF. In DNA, the CDR3 is TGTGCCACCAGCAGGCCCCTAAGCGGGAATGAGCAGTTCTTC. Using reference TRBV15 and TRBJ2-1 for the parts outside the CDR3, the full variable domain is DAMVIQNPRYQVTQFGKPVTLSCSQTLNHNVMYWYQQKSSQAPKLLFHYYDKDFNNEADTPDNFQSRRPNTSFCFLDIRSPGLGDTAMYLCATSRPLSGNEQFFGPGTRLTVL.

The chain links TRBV19 to TRBJ1-2, with TRBD1 matching 9 bases. The CDR3 is made up of 14 amino acids. The germline CDR1 and CDR2 sequences are LNHDA and SQIVND (reference sequence). V shed 3 bases and J 2 bases; nucleotides not matched to a gene: 1. The CDR3 protein is CASSMTGGNYGYTF. CDR3 nucleotides: TGTGCCAGTAGTATGACAGGGGGGAACTATGGCTACACCTTC.

The chain is built from TRBV19 and TRBJ1-1, with D possibly TRBD1 on 6 matching bases. Trimming pared 7 bases from V and 6 bases from J, leaving 18 bases between. The germline CDR1 and CDR2 sequences are LNHDA and SQIVND (reference sequence). The CDR3 sequence is 14 residues long. The CDR3 DNA is TGTGCCAGTAACGCAGGGGCTCGGGTGGCTGAAGCTTTCTTT. Its protein product is CASNAGARVAEAFF.

The rearrangement joins TRBV4-2 to TRBJ1-1, with D perhaps TRBD1 (6 bases). This CDR3 has 13 residues. The V end was cut by 4 bases, the J end by 5 bases, with 11 bases between. Germline CDR1 LGHNA, CDR2 YNFKEQ. The CDR3 spells CASSRDTGTEAFF. The CDR3 nucleotides read TGTGCCAGCAGCCGGGACACAGGGACTGAAGCTTTCTTT.

This chain links TRBV5-6 with TRBJ1-2; weak D call: TRBD1 (5 bases). In germline, CDR1 is SGHDT, CDR2 YYEEEE. CDR3 length: 14 residues. The ends were cut back, 4 bases at V and 5 bases at J, with 15 bases in the middle. Here the CDR3 DNA reads TGTGCCAGCAGCATCGGGTCGGGGGATTATGGCTACACCTTC. Translated: CASSIGSGDYGYTF.